The 11 T cell receptor beta chains in this list originate from one sample, sequenced in a study of spatial heterogeneity in lung cancer. This sample's time point: sample taken at primary tumor resection. Using its own MiXCR run on the 5' RACE reads, TCRdb lists one record per CDR3 protein. The data contain about 5,800 distinct CDR3 sequences, about 13% of them seen just once; the ten biggest clones take up just over 20%. Sequencing used normal lung tissue next to the tumor, obtained at surgery. These receptors were taken from a female donor with early-stage non-small cell lung cancer.

This clonotype came up a few times. DNA for the CDR3: TGCAGTGCTAGCGGGGGGGCCTCGAGCATTCAGTACTTC. Its translation is CSASGGASSIQYF. V usage is TRBV20-1 and J usage is TRBJ2-4, with 8 bases identical to TRBD2. The CDR3 contains 13 residues. Germline V CDR1 and CDR2: DFQATT, SNEGSKA (reference sequence). V dropped 3 bases and J dropped 9; count of bases not matched to a gene: 7.

By proportion, this clonotype is medium-sized. The V call is TRBV20-1, the J call TRBJ2-5; D gene unclear. Germline V gene lookup returns CDR1 DFQATT and CDR2 SNEGSKA (reference sequence). This CDR3 has 10 residues. V was clipped by 7 bases and J by 4 bases, with 7 bases between them. CDR3 DNA sequence: TGCAGTGTGAACGTAGAGACCCAGTACTTC. This sequence encodes CSVNVETQYF.

This clonotype was recorded many times. This chain links TRBV25-1 with TRBJ2-1; D gene ambiguous. CDR3 size: 15 residues. Germline CDR1 is MGHDK and CDR2 is SYGVNS. V lost 1 base and J 8 bases, leaving 15 bases between the germline ends. Here the CDR3 DNA reads TGTGCCAGCAGTGAATCTGGGGTACCTAACCATGAGCAGTTCTTC. Protein product: CASSESGVPNHEQFF.

In this sample, this clonotype turned up many times. The V gene is TRBV7-2, the J gene TRBJ2-3, with D tentatively TRBD2 (5 bases). The CDR3 runs 15 residues. V was trimmed by 1 base and J by 1 base, leaving 9 bases between them. Per germline, CDR1 SGHTA and CDR2 FQGNSA. The CDR3 protein is CASSLDYGGTDTQYF. CDR3 DNA: TGTGCCAGCAGCTTAGATTACGGGGGCACAGATACGCAGTATTTT.

V gene TRBV7-6 combines with J gene TRBJ1-5; no firm D call. The V end was cut by 5 bases, the J end by 7 bases, with 12 bases between. This CDR3 comprises 13 residues. Germline V gene lookup returns CDR1 SGHVS and CDR2 FNYEAQ. The CDR3 spells CASSELVSQPQHF. CDR3 DNA sequence: TGTGCCAGCAGCGAACTCGTATCCCAGCCCCAGCATTTT.

J is TRBJ2-7 and V is TRBV7-2; D is possibly TRBD2 (5 bases). The CDR3 is 13 residues long. V was cut by 5 bases and J by 6 bases, with 14 bases left in between. Germline V CDR1 and CDR2: SGHTA, FQGNSA. This chain's CDR3 is CASSPVFRGEQYF. The DNA of the CDR3 is TGTGCCAGCAGCCCCGTTTTCCGGGGCGAGCAGTACTTC.

This clonotype is termed medium-sized. This rearrangement joins TRBV28 to TRBJ2-3; 7 bases match TRBD2. The germline V gene encodes CDR1 MDHEN and CDR2 SYDVKM. Trimming cost V 2 bases and J 1 base; bases outside gene matches: 12. The CDR3 covers 18 residues. The CDR3: CASSLTNGGFGGTDTQYF. DNA for the CDR3: TGTGCCAGCAGTTTAACAAACGGGGGGTTTGGAGGCACAGATACGCAGTATTTT.

At least ten counts were recorded for this clonotype. The gene calls are TRBV6-2 or TRBV6-3 and TRBJ2-4; 9 nucleotides align to TRBD2. The CDR3 loop spans 16 amino acids. From germline, CDR1 is MNHEY and CDR2 SVGEGT. V dropped 6 bases and J dropped 8; count of bases not matched to a gene: 14. CDR3 amino acids: CASSFGTSSRLHIQYF. For the CDR3, the DNA is TGTGCCAGCAGCTTTGGGACTAGCAGCCGGCTACACATTCAGTACTTC.

This clonotype has at least ten counts. The rearrangement uses TRBV7-2 and TRBJ1-2; no definite D call. Germline CDR1 and CDR2: SGHTA and FQGNSA. This CDR3 is built from 14 residues. V lost 1 base and J lost 4, with 10 bases in between. The CDR3 region is CASSLGTEPYGYTF. The CDR3 DNA reads as TGTGCCAGCAGCTTAGGGACGGAACCCTATGGCTACACCTTC.

This clonotype was counted many times. The CDR3 nucleotides read TGTGCCAGCAGTTTACAGTATCGGGGGTCCTACAATGAGCAGTTCTTC. Encoded protein: CASSLQYRGSYNEQFF. This chain connects TRBV28 to TRBJ2-1; a possible D gene is TRBD2 (6 bases). Deletions cut 2 bases from V and 1 base from J, with 12 bases between. The CDR3 consists of 16 residues. Germline assignment: CDR1 MDHEN and CDR2 SYDVKM.

This clonotype was found a few times. This chain joins TRBV7-9 and TRBJ2-7; TRBD2 agrees at 12 bases. The germline V gene has CDR1 SEHNR and CDR2 FQNEAQ (reference sequence). The CDR3 has 18 residues. The V segment lost 4 bases and the J segment 3 bases; nucleotides outside the gene matches: 13. The CDR3 is CASSSRGSSGRAHYEQYF. DNA for the CDR3: TGTGCCAGCAGCTCCAGGGGGTCTAGCGGGAGGGCACACTACGAGCAGTACTTC. The complete variable domain, with remaining parts taken from reference TRBV7-9 and TRBJ2-7, reads DTGVSQNPRHKITKRGQNVTFRCDPISEHNRLYWYRQTLGQGPEFLTYFQNEAQLEKSRLLSDRFSAERPKGSFSTLEIQRTEQGDSAMYLCASSSRGSSGRAHYEQYFGPGTRLTVT.